The present T cell receptor beta chain was sequenced within a study of blood T cells in healthy people across ages. A second about 7 to 11 cycle PCR used barcoded and J-beta primers. TCRdb used MiXCR to reprocess the 5' RACE reads, holding one entry per CDR3 protein. The table records about 730,000 distinct CDR3 sequences, approximately 43% of them present only once. A note on this clonotype: Its antigen is currently unknown.

Study-level results: The CMV status of each donor remained undetermined, and this could have confounded shifts in expanded clonotypes. Naive CD4+ cell counts and diversity both ran higher in long-lived than in aged donors.

V lost 3 bases to trimming and J lost 6 bases; unmatched junction nucleotides: 8. Germline CDR1 reads SNHLY; CDR2 reads FYNNEI. This CDR3 comprises 16 residues. Isolation yielded PBMCs, at least 6 million per sample, in every case. With each sample, at least 5 micrograms of total RNA were extracted. V is TRBV2 and J is TRBJ1-4; TRBD1 matches at 9 bases. The sample taken for sequencing was blood. The receptor was derived from a woman in her sixties or seventies in good health. In DNA, the CDR3 is TGTGCCAGCAGTGAGGCTCCGGGACAGGGCTATGAAAAACTGTTTTTT. It specifies CASSEAPGQGYEKLFF.